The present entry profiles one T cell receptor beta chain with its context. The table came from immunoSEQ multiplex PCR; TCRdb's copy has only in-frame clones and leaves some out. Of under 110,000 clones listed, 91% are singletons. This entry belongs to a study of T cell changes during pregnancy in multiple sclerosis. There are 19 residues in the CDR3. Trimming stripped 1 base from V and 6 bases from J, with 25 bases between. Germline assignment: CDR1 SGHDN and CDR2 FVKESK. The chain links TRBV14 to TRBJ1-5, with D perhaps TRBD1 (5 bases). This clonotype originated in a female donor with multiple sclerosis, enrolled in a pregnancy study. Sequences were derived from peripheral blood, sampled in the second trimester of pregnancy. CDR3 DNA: TGTGCCAGCAGCCAAGTAGAGATAGGGCAGGGAAAGGAGGGTCAGCCCCAGCATTTT. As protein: CASSQVEIGQGKEGQPQHF. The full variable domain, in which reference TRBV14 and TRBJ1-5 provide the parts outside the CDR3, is EAGVTQFPSHSVIEKGQTVTLRCDPISGHDNLYWYRRVMGKEIKFLLHFVKESKQDESGMPNNRFLAERTGGTYSTLKVQPAELEDSGVYFCASSQVEIGQGKEGQPQHFGDGTRLSIL.